This is a list of T cell receptor beta chains from one sample in a study of CD8 T cells in ankylosing spondylitis. TCRdb itself ran the 5' RACE reads through MiXCR, one entry per CDR3 protein. The table shows 250,000 or so distinct CDR3 sequences, with 15% to 20% occurring only once. The sample was blood, either unsorted or a sorted T cell fraction (not recorded which). These receptors were collected from a male donor with ankylosing spondylitis or in good health (not recorded which). Both conserved end residues are part of each CDR3. The D gene is left open where the match is weak. Clone size is not always given. Where it is, it says once, few, many or a class for expanded clones.

size: few
V: TRBV15
D: .
J: TRBJ2-6
CDR3: CATTSGSGANVLTF

size: many
V: TRBV10-3
D: .
J: TRBJ2-5
CDR3: CAISEVGDGQETQYF

size: few
V: TRBV4-2
D: TRBD2
J: TRBJ2-5
CDR3: CASSPLGTSGIQETQYF

size: few
V: TRBV12-3/TRBV12-4
D: .
J: TRBJ1-1
CDR3: CASSFTGMNTEAFF

size: few
V: TRBV29-1
D: TRBD2
J: TRBJ2-1
CDR3: CSVDGAVAGVGYYNEQFF

size: many
V: TRBV29-1
D: .
J: TRBJ2-1
CDR3: CSVSGQSHYNEQFF

size: .
V: TRBV29-1
D: .
J: TRBJ2-1
CDR3: CSVDPDNEQFF

size: few
V: TRBV4-2
D: .
J: TRBJ2-7
CDR3: CASSQAWGSLTYEQYF

size: once
V: TRBV10-3
D: .
J: TRBJ2-7
CDR3: CATRDGSSYEQYF

size: few
V: TRBV4-2
D: TRBD2
J: TRBJ2-1
CDR3: CASSQDGIAGGVNEQFF

size: many
V: TRBV6-1
D: TRBD1
J: TRBJ2-1
CDR3: CASSRDRGYNEQFF

size: .
V: TRBV4-1
D: TRBD1
J: TRBJ2-7
CDR3: CASSQDLGGQGIYEQYF

size: many
V: TRBV7-6
D: .
J: TRBJ1-4
CDR3: CASSPGLAAKKLFF

size: .
V: TRBV3-1
D: TRBD2
J: TRBJ2-1
CDR3: CASSQEEAGVFSSYNEQFF

size: .
V: TRBV7-8
D: .
J: TRBJ2-2
CDR3: CASTFGVSDTGELFF

size: many
V: TRBV3-1
D: .
J: TRBJ2-7
CDR3: CASSQSIAYEQYF

size: .
V: TRBV20-1
D: TRBD2
J: TRBJ2-2
CDR3: CSASLAGRAGELFF

size: medium-sized
V: TRBV5-1
D: .
J: TRBJ1-1
CDR3: CASSGGDTLNTEAFF

size: .
V: TRBV5-6
D: .
J: TRBJ2-7
CDR3: CASTSEGSYEQYF

size: few
V: TRBV29-1
D: .
J: TRBJ2-7
CDR3: CSVVILSSYEQYF

size: .
V: TRBV11-2
D: TRBD2
J: TRBJ2-1
CDR3: CASSLVSGRANEQFF

size: .
V: TRBV9
D: TRBD2
J: TRBJ2-7
CDR3: CASSVAAGGGEQYF

size: .
V: TRBV4-2
D: TRBD2
J: TRBJ2-1
CDR3: CASSPRLAGGVSSYNEQFF

size: .
V: TRBV29-1
D: TRBD2
J: TRBJ2-5
CDR3: CSVGDLGGGDEETQYF

size: .
V: TRBV6-5
D: TRBD1
J: TRBJ2-1
CDR3: CASSYRDSSYNEQFF

size: .
V: TRBV6-5
D: .
J: TRBJ1-1
CDR3: CASSYSISDLNTEAFF

size: few
V: TRBV4-1
D: .
J: TRBJ2-1
CDR3: CASSHTGAIDYNEQFF

size: .
V: TRBV4-2
D: .
J: TRBJ2-7
CDR3: CASSRETQSSYEQYF

size: .
V: TRBV4-1
D: .
J: TRBJ2-1
CDR3: CASSQDAQGNEQFF

size: .
V: TRBV5-1
D: .
J: TRBJ1-1
CDR3: CASSPFKDSPNTEAFF

size: .
V: TRBV29-1
D: .
J: TRBJ2-7
CDR3: CSVATVSYEQYF

size: few
V: TRBV7-9
D: TRBD1
J: TRBJ2-4
CDR3: CASSYTGGHQNIQYF

size: few
V: TRBV5-1
D: .
J: TRBJ2-3
CDR3: CASGDGHTDTQYF

size: .
V: TRBV5-6
D: TRBD2
J: TRBJ2-1
CDR3: CASSPEAERDYNEQFF

size: .
V: TRBV4-2
D: TRBD1
J: TRBJ2-7
CDR3: CASSPGTASSYEQYF

size: .
V: TRBV27
D: .
J: TRBJ2-7
CDR3: CASSFLLRGSGNEQYF

size: .
V: TRBV29-1
D: TRBD2
J: TRBJ2-7
CDR3: CSVEDSGETYVQYF

size: .
V: TRBV12-3/TRBV12-4
D: .
J: TRBJ1-2
CDR3: CASSLAGGIYGYTF

size: few
V: TRBV30
D: .
J: TRBJ1-2
CDR3: CAWTMAQLDGYTF

size: .
V: TRBV20-1
D: .
J: TRBJ2-7
CDR3: CSASKPRQSYEQYF

size: once
V: TRBV6-5
D: .
J: TRBJ2-7
CDR3: CASSYIQGYEQYF

size: .
V: TRBV19
D: .
J: TRBJ2-4
CDR3: CASSPSSVAKNIQYF

size: .
V: TRBV7-9
D: .
J: TRBJ2-5
CDR3: CASSLGAEETQYF

size: .
V: TRBV19
D: .
J: TRBJ2-7
CDR3: CASSIIPQGFYVEQYF

size: few
V: TRBV7-9
D: TRBD2
J: TRBJ2-7
CDR3: CASSLEPGLAGTYEQYF

size: few
V: TRBV29-1
D: .
J: TRBJ1-1
CDR3: CSVEAGDGAFF